Given below is one TCR beta chain in context. The antigen this receptor binds is unknown. Per-base qualities were not stored, and no clone one base away is much larger. The time point label, as the study defines it: week 23, last vaccination. A 20-mer mutant IDH1 peptide at 300 micrograms in Montanide made up each vaccine dose, which was injected subcutaneously together with topical imiquimod. The donors had newly diagnosed IDH1-mutant astrocytomas of WHO grade 3 or 4 that showed loss of nuclear ATRX. The samples were drawn from NOA16, a multicentre, single-arm, open-label phase I trial in Germany that tested a mutant IDH1 peptide vaccine in humans for the first time. Genomic DNA for TCRB sequencing was extracted from EDTA blood using the DNeasy Blood and Tissue Kit. The sample comes from a study of a mutant IDH1 vaccine in newly diagnosed glioma (TCRdb year 2021). For the study in its entirety: Across visits V03 through V10, patients got a total of eight vaccinations, given in weeks 1, 3, 5, 7, 11, 15, 19 and 23. Before enrollment, patients had received standard therapy of radiotherapy alone, temozolomide alone, or radiochemotherapy with temozolomide; most received the combination. For exploratory analyses, 25 to 30 treated patients had longitudinal TCRB deep sequencing done wherever samples were available. In the chemotherapy-containing groups, vaccination started alongside temozolomide cycles, whereas in patients who had radiotherapy alone it started 4-6 weeks after radiotherapy. Of the 25 to 40 patients who were treated, about 60% were male and 37.5% were female, and the mean age was around 40 years. Peripheral blood was collected at six visits: V03 (baseline), V05, V07, V10, V12 and V13. What the study reported, not specific to this receptor: Vaccine-induced immune responses across multiple MHC alleles were detected in around 92% of patients. PBMC samples for TCRB deep sequencing were selected based on availability. It was noted by the authors that analyses of patient blood samples could not be reproduced owing to sample limitations. Pseudoprogression appeared unrelated to alterations in the top peripheral T cell clonotypes detected by TCRB sequencing.

Library prep was done by the immunoSEQ multiplex PCR assay. Following the manufacturer's protocol, the hsTCRB Kit was used to amplify rearranged TCR beta chain sequences. Sequencing of TCRB libraries was carried out on an Illumina MiSeq. The authors processed their data as follows. Demultiplexing, trimming and gene mapping were performed with the kit vendor's proprietary platform. The source is immuneACCESS, and TCRdb retained only in-frame sequences with V and J called. Part of the clones is not carried over; for the studies checked, unresolved V genes explain less than half of this, and the remainder is unexplained. The V and J calls and clone size are taken from that table; D and trimming were inferred from the DNA. The sample table contains 70,000 to 90,000 clones; only one count was recorded for approximately 85% of them. In total, the top ten clones hold about 2.2% of the sample. V and J lose 4 bases and 2 bases, and a span of 11 bases separates them. The CDR3 spans 14 residues, from the cysteine through the phenylalanine. The CDR3 DNA has 42 bases and is translated from base 1. The germline V gene encodes CDR1 KGHSH and CDR2 LQKENI.

Here the chain combines TRBV18 and TRBJ1-2; the best D guess is TRBD1, with 5 bases matching. Sequencing used PBMCs, obtained from a glioma patient whose treatment included an IDH1 peptide vaccine. This clonotype was sampled from a man between 25 and 39 years old with glioma. Some clones in this sample may be carry-over from other donors' samples. CDR3 protein: CASSLTDTNYGYTF. The DNA sequence follows: TGTGCCAGCTCACTGACAGATACCAACTATGGCTACACCTTC.